These 17 T cell receptor beta chains share one sample of origin, sequenced in a study of cytomegalovirus exposure and HLA in healthy donors. This PCR relied on a set of 60 Vbeta primers and 13 Jbeta primers. Method: immunoSEQ multiplex PCR; TCRdb's copy keeps in-frame clones and lacks some. Here the sample spans roughly 110,000 clones, under 80% being singletons. Sequencing was done on a sample of PBMCs. Source of these receptors: a woman between 45 and 60 years old in good health and CMV-seropositive.

The V gene is TRBV5-1, the J gene TRBJ2-1; TRBD2 matches 10 bases. This CDR3 spans 16 amino acids. CDR1 is SGHRS, CDR2 YFSETQ, per germline. The ends lost 4 bases at V and 8 bases at J; junction bases unmatched: 12. The CDR3 coding sequence is TGCGCCAGCAGCCTAATAGGGACTAGCGCCGGCGATGAGCAGTTCTTC. It codes for CASSLIGTSAGDEQFF.

This sequence joins TRBV9 and TRBJ2-3; TRBD2 matches 8 bases. There are 15 residues in the CDR3. Germline CDR1 and CDR2: SGDLS and YYNGEE. With V trimmed by 3 bases and J by 6 bases, 9 bases remained unmatched. CDR3 sequence: CASSEAGGRGDTQYF. The CDR3 region has the DNA TGTGCCAGCAGCGAGGCGGGGGGCCGGGGGGATACGCAGTATTTT.

This chain's CDR3 is CASSLLGLAGVTDTQYF. DNA for the CDR3: TGTGCCAGCAGTTTACTCGGACTAGCGGGGGTCACAGATACGCAGTATTTT. V is TRBV28 and J is TRBJ2-3; 13 positions agree with TRBD2. CDR1 is MDHEN, CDR2 SYDVKM, per germline. Trimming took 2 bases from V and 2 from J; bases not matched to a gene: 4. The CDR3 covers 17 residues.

V and J are TRBV14 and TRBJ1-1; D perhaps matches TRBD1 (5 bases). V was pared by 4 bases and J by 1 base, with 19 bases between. Looked up from germline, CDR1 is SGHDN and CDR2 is FVKESK. The CDR3 runs 17 residues. The CDR3: CASSRGLQTVRNTEAFF. Written as DNA, the CDR3 is TGTGCCAGCAGCCGCGGTCTACAGACAGTAAGGAACACTGAAGCTTTCTTT.

In its sample, this clone was seen a few times. CDR3 nucleotides: TGTGCCAGCAGCTTGCCATTCGGGACAGGCCCCTATGGCTACACCTTC. This encodes CASSLPFGTGPYGYTF. The V gene is TRBV5-6, the J gene TRBJ1-2; TRBD1 agrees at 8 bases. There are 16 residues in the CDR3. The V and J ends lost 1 base and 4 bases, in that order; junction bases with no gene match: 9. Germline V CDR1 and CDR2: SGHDT, YYEEEE.

The chain joins TRBV6-1 to TRBJ2-5; 9 nucleotides align to TRBD1. The end of the DNA is better explained by TRBJ2-7, so the J call may be wrong. Germline V gives CDR1 MNHNS, CDR2 SASEGT. This CDR3 is built from 15 residues. The CDR3 loop is CATAPGTGLTYEQYF. CDR3 bases: TGTGCCACGGCCCCCGGGACAGGGCTTACGTACGAGCAGTACTTC.

The J gene is TRBJ2-7, the V gene TRBV2; no reliable D call. There are 14 residues in the CDR3. The V end was cut by 8 bases, the J end by 0 bases, with 14 bases between. Germline V lookup: CDR1 SNHLY, CDR2 FYNNEI. CDR3 residues: CASLSLAVSYEQYF. The CDR3 region has the DNA TGTGCCAGCCTGTCGTTGGCAGTCTCCTACGAGCAGTACTTC.

The V gene is TRBV7-3, the J gene TRBJ1-2, with D unresolved. The V gene lost 2 bases and the J gene lost 2 bases, with 6 bases spanning the gap. Per germline, CDR1 SGHTA and CDR2 FQGTGA. This CDR3 spans 13 amino acids. The CDR3: CASSLGQNYGYTF. In DNA, the CDR3 is TGTGCCAGCAGCTTAGGGCAGAACTATGGCTACACCTTC. Combining the CDR3 with reference TRBV7-3 and TRBJ1-2 gives the whole variable domain GAGVSQTPSNKVTEKGKYVELRCDPISGHTALYWYRQSLGQGPEFLIYFQGTGAADDSGLPNDRFFAVRPEGSVSTLKIQRTERGDSAVYLCASSLGQNYGYTFGSGTRLTVV.

The rearrangement uses TRBV5-5 and TRBJ2-1; D is unclear. CDR1 and CDR2 (germline): SGHKS, YYEKEE (reference sequence). V lost 4 bases and J lost 4, with 15 bases in between. The CDR3 is made up of 15 amino acids. The CDR3 DNA reads as TGTGCCAGCAGCCTGGCAGGTGTACAGTACAATGAGCAGTTCTTC. It is translated as CASSLAGVQYNEQFF. Full variable domain (rest looked up from reference TRBV5-5 and TRBJ2-1): DAGVTQSPTHLIKTRGQQVTLRCSPISGHKSVSWYQQVLGQGPQFIFQYYEKEERGRGNFPDRFSARQFPNYSSELNVNALLLGDSALYLCASSLAGVQYNEQFFGPGTRLTVL.

V and J are TRBV27 and TRBJ1-6; D is unclear. The germline CDR1 and CDR2 sequences are MNHEY and SMNVEV (reference sequence). V was cut by 6 bases and J by 9 bases, with 18 bases left in between. This CDR3 has 15 residues. Written as DNA, the CDR3 is TGTGCCAGCAGCTTACCGCCCGGACTGGGTTCACCCCTCCACTTT. Translated: CASSLPPGLGSPLHF.

This clone was recorded only once. The rearrangement links TRBV9 to TRBJ1-1, with 9 bases fitting TRBD1. The CDR3 is 14 amino acids. In germline, CDR1 is SGDLS, CDR2 YYNGEE. Trimming cost V 0 bases and J 5 bases; bases outside gene matches: 2. The CDR3 region is CASSVVQGATEAFF. CDR3 DNA sequence: TGTGCCAGCAGCGTAGTACAGGGGGCGACTGAAGCTTTCTTT.

This clone was observed a few times. J is TRBJ2-7 and V is TRBV6-5; 7 bases line up with TRBD1. The CDR3 covers 12 residues. Germline loops: CDR1 MNHEY, CDR2 SVGAGI. The trim removed 6 bases at V and 3 bases at J, leaving 2 bases unmatched. The CDR3 here is CASRRDSYEQYF. CDR3 sequence (DNA): TGTGCCAGCAGGAGGGACAGCTACGAGCAGTACTTC.

V usage is TRBV29-1 and J usage is TRBJ1-2, with TRBD1 matching 11 bases. The CDR3 extends over 12 amino acids. Per germline, CDR1 SQVTM and CDR2 ANQGSEA. The trim removed 6 bases at V and 7 bases at J, leaving 4 bases unmatched. The CDR3, as DNA: TGCAGCGTAGGACAGGGGGCGAGTGGCTACACCTTC. It codes for CSVGQGASGYTF.

This clone was observed a few times. The rearrangement links TRBV5-1 to TRBJ2-7; no reliable D call. V was cut by 4 bases and J by 2 bases, with 4 bases left in between. CDR1 and CDR2 (germline): SGHRS, YFSETQ. CDR3 length equals 11 residues. The CDR3 DNA reads as TGCGCCAGCAGCGAGGCCTACGAGCAGTACTTC. It encodes CASSEAYEQYF.

The chain links TRBV11-2 to TRBJ2-7; a possible D gene is TRBD2 (5 bases). Trimming left V 8 bases short and J 7 bases short, with 15 bases between. The CDR3 runs to 12 residues. Per germline, CDR1 SGHAT and CDR2 FQNNGV. CDR3 region: CASPQRRREQYF. In nucleotides, the CDR3 is TGTGCCAGCCCCCAGCGGCGCCGAGAGCAGTACTTC.

The V gene is TRBV18, the J gene TRBJ2-7, with a weak D call TRBD1 (6 bases). The CDR3 covers 14 residues. Looked up from germline, CDR1 is KGHSH and CDR2 is LQKENI. V was pared by 2 bases and J by 9 bases, with 17 bases between. As DNA, the CDR3 is TGTGCCAGCTCACCAGGCCAGGGGAGTGTTGGGCAGTACTTC. This codes for CASSPGQGSVGQYF. The full variable domain, with the rest looked up from reference TRBV18 and TRBJ2-7, is NAGVMQNPRHLVRRRGQEARLRCSPMKGHSHVYWYRQLPEEGLKFMVYLQKENIIDESGMPKERFSAEFPKEGPSILRIQQVVRGDSAAYFCASSPGQGSVGQYFGPGTRLTVT.

This chain connects TRBV2 to TRBJ1-6; 12 bases map to TRBD1. The CDR3 spans 19 residues. Germline V gene data show CDR1 as SNHLY and CDR2 as FYNNEI. Losses at the gene ends were 6 bases for V and 2 bases for J; bases not matched to a gene: 11. This chain's CDR3 is CASSQKGDRGLTYNSPLHF. The CDR3 DNA reads as TGTGCCAGCAGCCAGAAAGGGGACAGGGGGCTCACCTATAATTCACCCCTCCACTTT.